This TCR beta chain came from a study of shared clonotypes between healthy human individuals. V gave up 3 bases and J gave up 5 bases, with 10 bases separating them. This CDR3 spans 13 amino acids. Germline lookup yields CDR1 KGHSH and CDR2 LQKENI. Study conclusions and caveats: Around 4.9% of naive CD4 clonotypes were shared across a handful of donors.

As for this clone: The antigen is unknown.

The naive CD8 population came from CD45RO-negative cells selected for CCR7, without terminally differentiated effector memory CD45RA+ cells. Deep-level running was used for the assay. For sorted subsets, 150 to 200 ng DNA per replicate equaled about 30,000 T cell genomes. The repertoire was sequenced with immunoSEQ multiplex PCR; TCRdb's copy has only in-frame clones and lacks some. The sample lists roughly 2 million clones, approximately 95% occurring once. This chain uses TRBV18 with TRBJ1-1, with D perhaps TRBD1 (6 bases). This TCR derives from a man between 18 and 29 years old in good health. Sequencing input: naive CD8+ T cells sorted from blood. CDR3 residues: CASSPGGTTEAFF. As DNA, the CDR3 is TGTGCCAGCTCACCCGGTGGGACAACTGAAGCTTTCTTT.